This T cell receptor (beta chain) comes out of a study of T cell clonality in common variable immunodeficiency. Each donor provided 5 to 8 ml of heparinized whole blood. The CDR3 contains 16 residues. Germline lookup yields CDR1 DFQATT and CDR2 SNEGSKA (reference sequence). V was trimmed by 4 bases and J by 2 bases, leaving 19 bases between them. By sample fraction, this clone is medium-sized (0.01 to 0.1%). Its matching antigen is unknown. From the germline J gene comes the end of the CDR3, since the read stops 3 residues before it. Overall study results and limits: Reportedly, TCR beta sequences from common variable immunodeficiency showed fewer deletions and N-nucleotide insertions.

CVID and control samples used equivalent genomic DNA input. This table comes from immunoSEQ multiplex PCR, and its TCRdb copy is limited to in-frame clones, with some not included. This sample includes fewer than 8,000 clones with no singletons; its ten biggest clones take up roughly 20%. The TCR originated in a human donor with common variable immunodeficiency. Specimen: peripheral blood mononuclear cells. The rearrangement joins TRBV20-1 to TRBJ2-3; tentative D call: TRBD2 (6 bases). CDR3 region: CSATPGLSKFTDTQYF. Partial CDR3 DNA: TGCAGTGCTACCCCGGGACTCTCAAAATTCACAGATACG.